This TCR beta chain is drawn from a study of blood T cell repertoires in COVID-19. Study background: Samples came from the United States, Italy and Spain, spanning acute and convalescent COVID-19.

Per the original data handling: Quantification of nucleated cells was approximated via reference gene primer amplification. Some clones are missing from TCRdb's copy, which holds only in-frame ones; the method was immunoSEQ multiplex PCR. D and trimming come from the DNA, and the V and J calls and clone size come from that table. The table includes 45,000 to 55,000 clones, roughly 83% detected once. The V end was cut by 7 bases, the J end by 4 bases, with 13 bases between. The CDR3 length is 13 residues. The sequencing sample was made of peripheral blood. The genes are TRBV12-3 or TRBV12-4 and TRBJ1-1, with a tentative D call TRBD1 (6 bases). The TCR was taken from a human donor in a cohort sampled during active COVID-19. Here the CDR3 DNA reads TGTGCCAGCATTTGGGGGGGGGCCACTGAAGCTTTCTTT. It translates to CASIWGGATEAFF.